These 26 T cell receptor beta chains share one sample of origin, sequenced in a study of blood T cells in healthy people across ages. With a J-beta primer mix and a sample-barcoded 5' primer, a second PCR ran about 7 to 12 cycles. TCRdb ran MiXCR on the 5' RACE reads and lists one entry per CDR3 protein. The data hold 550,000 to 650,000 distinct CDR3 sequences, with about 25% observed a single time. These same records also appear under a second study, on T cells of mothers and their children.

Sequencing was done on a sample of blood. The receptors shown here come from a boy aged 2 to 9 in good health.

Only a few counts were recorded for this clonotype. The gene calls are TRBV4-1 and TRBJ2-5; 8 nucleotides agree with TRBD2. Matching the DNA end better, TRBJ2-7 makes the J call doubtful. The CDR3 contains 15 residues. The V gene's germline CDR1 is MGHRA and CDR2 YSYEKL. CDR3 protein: CASSQKLAADYEQYF. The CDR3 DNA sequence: TGCGCCAGCAGCCAAAAACTAGCGGCGGACTACGAGCAGTACTTC.

The DNA for the CDR3 is TGTGCCAGTAGTATAGCGGCTGCAAAGGGCACAGATACGCAGTATTTT. Its translation: CASSIAAAKGTDTQYF. The chain is built from TRBV19 and TRBJ2-3, with D hard to call. Germline loops: CDR1 LNHDA, CDR2 SQIVND (reference sequence). The CDR3 extends over 16 amino acids. Trimming shortened V by 1 base and J by 1 base, and 12 bases separated the two germline ends.

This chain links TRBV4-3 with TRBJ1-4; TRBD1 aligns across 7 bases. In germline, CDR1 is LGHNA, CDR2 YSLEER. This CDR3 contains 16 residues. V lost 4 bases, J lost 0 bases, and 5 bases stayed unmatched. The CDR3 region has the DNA TGCGCCAGCAGCCCAGGGGGGATTTCAACTAATGAAAAACTGTTTTTT. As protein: CASSPGGISTNEKLFF.

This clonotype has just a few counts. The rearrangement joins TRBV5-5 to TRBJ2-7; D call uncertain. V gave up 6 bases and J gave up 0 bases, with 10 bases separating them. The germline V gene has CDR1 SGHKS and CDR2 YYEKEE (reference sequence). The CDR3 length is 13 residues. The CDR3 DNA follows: TGTGCCAGCACTCCGACGGGCTCCTACGAGCAGTACTTC. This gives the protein CASTPTGSYEQYF.

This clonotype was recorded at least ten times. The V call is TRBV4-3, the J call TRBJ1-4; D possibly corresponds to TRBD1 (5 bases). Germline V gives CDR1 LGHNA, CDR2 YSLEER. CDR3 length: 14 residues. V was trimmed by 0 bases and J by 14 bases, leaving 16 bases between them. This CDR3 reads CASSQEGRAGTLFF. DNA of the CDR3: TGCGCCAGCAGCCAAGAGGGTCGAGCCGGGACCCTGTTTTTT.

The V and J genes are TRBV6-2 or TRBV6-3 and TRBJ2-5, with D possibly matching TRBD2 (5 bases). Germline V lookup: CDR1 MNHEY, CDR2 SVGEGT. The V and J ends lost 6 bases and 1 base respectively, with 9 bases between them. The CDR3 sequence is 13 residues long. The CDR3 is CASSNRGQETQYF. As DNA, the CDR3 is TGTGCCAGCAGCAACCGGGGCCAAGAGACCCAGTACTTC.

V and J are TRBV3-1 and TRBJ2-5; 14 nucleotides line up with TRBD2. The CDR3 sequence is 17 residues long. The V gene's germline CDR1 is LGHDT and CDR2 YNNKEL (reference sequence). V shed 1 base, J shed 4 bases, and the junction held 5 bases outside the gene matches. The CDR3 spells CASSQGRLAGGPETQYF. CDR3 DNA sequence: TGTGCCAGCAGCCAAGGCAGACTAGCGGGAGGGCCAGAGACCCAGTACTTC.

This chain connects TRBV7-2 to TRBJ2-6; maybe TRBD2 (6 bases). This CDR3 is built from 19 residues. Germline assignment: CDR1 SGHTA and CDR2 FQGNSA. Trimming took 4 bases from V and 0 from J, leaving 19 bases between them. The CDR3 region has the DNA TGTGCCAGCAGCTCTGACGGTACAGCGGGCCTCTCTGGGGCCAACGTCCTGACTTTC. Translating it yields CASSSDGTAGLSGANVLTF.

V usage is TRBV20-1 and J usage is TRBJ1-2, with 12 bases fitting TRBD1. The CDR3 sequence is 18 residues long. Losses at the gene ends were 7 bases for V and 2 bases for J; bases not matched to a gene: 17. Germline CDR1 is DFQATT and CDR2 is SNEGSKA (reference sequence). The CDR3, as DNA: TGCAGTGGCGCAACCGGGACAGGGGGCGCGTTGGACAACTATGGCTACACCTTC. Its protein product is CSGATGTGGALDNYGYTF.

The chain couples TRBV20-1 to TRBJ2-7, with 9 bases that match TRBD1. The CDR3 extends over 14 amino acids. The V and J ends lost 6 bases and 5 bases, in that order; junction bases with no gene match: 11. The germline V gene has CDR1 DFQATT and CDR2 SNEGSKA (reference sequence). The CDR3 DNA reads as TGCAGTGCAAGCTTCGGGACAGGGAACCACGAGCAGTACTTC. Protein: CSASFGTGNHEQYF.

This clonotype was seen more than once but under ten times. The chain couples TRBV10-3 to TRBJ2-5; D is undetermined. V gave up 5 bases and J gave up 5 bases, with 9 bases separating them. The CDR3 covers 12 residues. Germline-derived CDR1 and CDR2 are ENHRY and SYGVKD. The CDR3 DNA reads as TGTGCCATCAGTTTCTCACGGGAGACCCAGTACTTC. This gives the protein CAISFSRETQYF.

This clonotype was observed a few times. The CDR3 bases are TGTGCCAGCAGTCCCCGGGGGGTAAACTATGGCTACACCTTC. It is translated as CASSPRGVNYGYTF. V and J are TRBV12-3 or TRBV12-4 and TRBJ1-2, with D perhaps matching TRBD1 (5 bases). The length of the CDR3 is 14 residues. With 5 bases removed from V and 2 bases from J, the gap between germline ends came to 12 bases.

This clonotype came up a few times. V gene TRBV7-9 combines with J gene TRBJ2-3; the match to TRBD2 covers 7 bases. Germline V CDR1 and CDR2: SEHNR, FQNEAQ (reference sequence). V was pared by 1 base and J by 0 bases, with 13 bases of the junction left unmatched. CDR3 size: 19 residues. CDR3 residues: CASSLGGWKRDRSTDTQYF. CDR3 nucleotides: TGTGCCAGCAGCTTAGGCGGGTGGAAGCGGGATCGGAGCACAGATACGCAGTATTTT.

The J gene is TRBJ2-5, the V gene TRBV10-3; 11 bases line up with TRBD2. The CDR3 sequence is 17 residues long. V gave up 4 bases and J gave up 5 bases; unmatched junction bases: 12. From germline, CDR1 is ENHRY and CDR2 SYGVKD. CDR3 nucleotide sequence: TGTGCCATCAGTGGCCCAGCTAGCGGGGGGACCGGGGAGACCCAGTACTTC. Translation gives CAISGPASGGTGETQYF.

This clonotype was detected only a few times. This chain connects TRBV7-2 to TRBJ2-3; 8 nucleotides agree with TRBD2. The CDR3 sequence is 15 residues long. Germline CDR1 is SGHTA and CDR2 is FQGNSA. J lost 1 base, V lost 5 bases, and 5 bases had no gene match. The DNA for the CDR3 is TGTGCCAGCAGCCGTAGCGGGGTTCGCACAGATACGCAGTATTTT. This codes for CASSRSGVRTDTQYF.

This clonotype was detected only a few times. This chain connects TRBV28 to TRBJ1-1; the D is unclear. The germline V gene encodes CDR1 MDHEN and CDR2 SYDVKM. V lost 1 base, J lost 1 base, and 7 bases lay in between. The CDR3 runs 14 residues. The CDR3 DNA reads TGTGCCAGCAGTTTATTTGACGCGAACACTGAAGCTTTCTTT. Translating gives CASSLFDANTEAFF.

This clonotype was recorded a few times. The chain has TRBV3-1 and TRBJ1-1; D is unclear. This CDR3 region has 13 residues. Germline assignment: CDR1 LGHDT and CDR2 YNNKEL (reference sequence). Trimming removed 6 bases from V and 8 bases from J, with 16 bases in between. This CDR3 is CASRRARGGEAFF. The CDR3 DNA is TGTGCCAGCAGACGGGCTCGGGGAGGAGAAGCTTTCTTT.

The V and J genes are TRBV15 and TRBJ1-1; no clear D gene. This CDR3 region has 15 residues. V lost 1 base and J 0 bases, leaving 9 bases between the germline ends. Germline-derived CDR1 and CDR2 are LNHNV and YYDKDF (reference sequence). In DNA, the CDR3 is TGTGCCACCAGCAGAGGCCCGGGGTTGAACACTGAAGCTTTCTTT. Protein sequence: CATSRGPGLNTEAFF. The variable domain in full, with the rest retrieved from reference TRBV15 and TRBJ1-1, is DAMVIQNPRYQVTQFGKPVTLSCSQTLNHNVMYWYQQKSSQAPKLLFHYYDKDFNNEADTPDNFQSRRPNTSFCFLDIRSPGLGDTAMYLCATSRGPGLNTEAFFGQGTRLTVV.

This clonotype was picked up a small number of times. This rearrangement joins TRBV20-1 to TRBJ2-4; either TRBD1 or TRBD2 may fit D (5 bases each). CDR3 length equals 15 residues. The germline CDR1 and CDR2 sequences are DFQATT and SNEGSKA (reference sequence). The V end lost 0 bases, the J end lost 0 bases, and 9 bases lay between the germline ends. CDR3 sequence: CSARDWGTAKNIQYF. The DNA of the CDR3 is TGCAGTGCTAGAGATTGGGGGACAGCCAAAAACATTCAGTACTTC.

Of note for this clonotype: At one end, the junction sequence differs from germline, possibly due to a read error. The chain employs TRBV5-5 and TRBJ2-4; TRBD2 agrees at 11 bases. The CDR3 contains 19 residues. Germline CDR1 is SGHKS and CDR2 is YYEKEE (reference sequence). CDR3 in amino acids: CAGSLLTSGSKTAKNIQYF. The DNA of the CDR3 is TGTGCCGGCAGCTTGCTAACTAGCGGGAGTAAGACGGCCAAAAACATTCAGTACTTC.

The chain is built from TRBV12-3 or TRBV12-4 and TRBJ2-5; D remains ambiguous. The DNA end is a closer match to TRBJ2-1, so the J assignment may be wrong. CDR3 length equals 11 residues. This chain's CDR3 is CASTNPNEQFF. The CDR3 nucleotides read TGTGCCAGCACCAATCCTAATGAGCAGTTCTTC.

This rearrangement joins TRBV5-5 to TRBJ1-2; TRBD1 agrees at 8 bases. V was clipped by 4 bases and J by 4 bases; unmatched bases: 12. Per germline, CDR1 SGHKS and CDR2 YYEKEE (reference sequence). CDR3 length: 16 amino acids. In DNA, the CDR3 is TGTGCCAGCAGCCCGACAGGGGTCGCCTCGTCCTATGGCTACACCTTC. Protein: CASSPTGVASSYGYTF. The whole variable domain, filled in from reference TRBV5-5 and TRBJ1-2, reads DAGVTQSPTHLIKTRGQQVTLRCSPISGHKSVSWYQQVLGQGPQFIFQYYEKEERGRGNFPDRFSARQFPNYSSELNVNALLLGDSALYLCASSPTGVASSYGYTFGSGTRLTVV.

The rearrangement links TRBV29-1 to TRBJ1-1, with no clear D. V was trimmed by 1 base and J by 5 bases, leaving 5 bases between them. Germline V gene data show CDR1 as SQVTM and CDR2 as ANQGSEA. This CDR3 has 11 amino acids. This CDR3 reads CSVEVRTEAFF. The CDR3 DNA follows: TGCAGCGTTGAAGTTCGAACTGAAGCTTTCTTT.

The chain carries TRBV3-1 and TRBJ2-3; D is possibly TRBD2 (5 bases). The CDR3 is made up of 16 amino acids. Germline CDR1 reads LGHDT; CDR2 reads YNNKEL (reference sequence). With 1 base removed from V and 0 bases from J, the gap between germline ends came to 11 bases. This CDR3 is CASSQGVGVSTDTQYF. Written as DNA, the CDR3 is TGTGCCAGCAGCCAAGGGGTCGGGGTGAGCACAGATACGCAGTATTTT.

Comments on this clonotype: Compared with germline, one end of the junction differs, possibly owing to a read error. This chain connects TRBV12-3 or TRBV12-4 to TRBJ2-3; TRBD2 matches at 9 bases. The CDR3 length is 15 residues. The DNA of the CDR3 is TGTGCCAGCAGTCCTGGACTAGCGAGCACAGATGCGCAATATTTT. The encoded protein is CASSPGLASTDAQYF.

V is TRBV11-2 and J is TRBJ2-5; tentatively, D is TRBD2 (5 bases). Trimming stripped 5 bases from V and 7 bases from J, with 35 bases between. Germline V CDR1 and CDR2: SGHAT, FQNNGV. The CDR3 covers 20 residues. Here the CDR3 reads CASSLPQLGPAQYFRGTQYF. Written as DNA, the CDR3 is TGTGCCAGCAGCCTTCCACAACTAGGCCCGGCGCAATATTTCCGGGGGACCCAGTACTTC.